The rows below give T cell receptor beta chains drawn from one sample of a study of blood T cell repertoires in COVID-19. The data were produced by immunoSEQ multiplex PCR, yet TCRdb's version contains in-frame clones alone and is incomplete. The sample consists of around 60,000 clones, nearly 90% of them appearing once. The sequencing sample was made of peripheral blood. The source of these receptors is a man between 60 and 75 years old with active COVID-19. Both conserved end residues are part of each CDR3. The D gene is left open where the match is weak.

d_call: -; v_call: TRBV15; j_call: TRBJ1-6; cdr3_nt: TGTGCCACCAGCAACGAGGGCCCAGGTGGATCACCCCTCCACTTT; cdr3_aa: CATSNEGPGGSPLHF
d_call: TRBD2; v_call: TRBV3-1/TRBV3-2; j_call: TRBJ2-5; cdr3_nt: TGTGCCAGCAGGACTAGCGGGAGGCTGGAGACCCAGTACTTC; cdr3_aa: CASRTSGRLETQYF
d_call: TRBD1; v_call: TRBV6-5; j_call: TRBJ1-1; cdr3_nt: TGTGCCAGCAGTTCCGAGGGACAGAAGAACACTGAAGCTTTCTTT; cdr3_aa: CASSSEGQKNTEAFF
d_call: TRBD2; v_call: TRBV30; j_call: TRBJ2-3; cdr3_nt: TGTGCCTGGAAACTAGCGGGGGCGGTAATAACAGATACGCAGTATTTT; cdr3_aa: CAWKLAGAVITDTQYF
d_call: -; v_call: TRBV7-2; j_call: TRBJ1-5; cdr3_nt: TGTGCCAGCAGCTTGACCCGGGTTCTTTTCAATCAGCCCCAGCATTTT; cdr3_aa: CASSLTRVLFNQPQHF
d_call: -; v_call: TRBV7-7; j_call: TRBJ2-1; cdr3_nt: TGTGCTAGCAGCTTAGGTCGACTAGTCGGAATCGAGGAGCAGTTCTTC; cdr3_aa: CASSLGRLVGIEEQFF
d_call: TRBD1; v_call: TRBV6-2/TRBV6-3; j_call: TRBJ1-1; cdr3_nt: TGTGCCAGCAGTCTCACAGGGGCAGCTTTCTTT; cdr3_aa: CASSLTGAAFF
d_call: TRBD1; v_call: TRBV23-1; j_call: TRBJ1-2; cdr3_nt: TGCGCCAGCAGTCACTCAGGGGGCTGGGGCTACACCTTC; cdr3_aa: CASSHSGGWGYTF
d_call: TRBD1; v_call: TRBV7-9; j_call: TRBJ1-1; cdr3_nt: TGTGCCAGCAGCTTATCAGGGGGCTTGGAAGCTTTCTTT; cdr3_aa: CASSLSGGLEAFF
d_call: TRBD2; v_call: TRBV7-2; j_call: TRBJ2-3; cdr3_nt: TGTGCCAGCAGTATAGCGGGGGCCTACACAGATACGCAGTATTTT; cdr3_aa: CASSIAGAYTDTQYF
d_call: TRBD1; v_call: TRBV5-6; j_call: TRBJ1-2; cdr3_nt: TGTGCCAGCAGCGGGACAGGGATACCCTATGGCTACACCTTC; cdr3_aa: CASSGTGIPYGYTF
d_call: TRBD2; v_call: TRBV7-2; j_call: TRBJ2-2; cdr3_nt: TGTGCCAGCAGCTTTTGGAGCGGGAGAATGGCCGGGGAGCTGTTTTTT; cdr3_aa: CASSFWSGRMAGELFF
d_call: -; v_call: TRBV5-4; j_call: TRBJ2-7; cdr3_nt: TGTGCCAGCACATCCACCCGCGGGCGAAACGAGCAGTACTTC; cdr3_aa: CASTSTRGRNEQYF
d_call: -; v_call: TRBV30; j_call: TRBJ1-1; cdr3_nt: TGTGCCTTTGGACGAGGGATGGAAGCTTTCTTT; cdr3_aa: CAFGRGMEAFF
d_call: TRBD1; v_call: TRBV6-4; j_call: TRBJ1-1; cdr3_nt: TGTGCCAGCACTCCCCCAGGGACAGGGAATTTCTTT; cdr3_aa: CASTPPGTGNFF